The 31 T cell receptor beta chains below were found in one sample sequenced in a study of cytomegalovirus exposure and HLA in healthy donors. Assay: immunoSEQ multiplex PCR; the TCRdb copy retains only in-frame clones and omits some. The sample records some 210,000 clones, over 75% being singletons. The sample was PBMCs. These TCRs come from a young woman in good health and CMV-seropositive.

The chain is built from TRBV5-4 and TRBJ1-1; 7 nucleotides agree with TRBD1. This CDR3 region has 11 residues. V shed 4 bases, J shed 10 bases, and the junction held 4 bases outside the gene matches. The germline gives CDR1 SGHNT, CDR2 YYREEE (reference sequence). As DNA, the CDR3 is TGTGCCAGCAGCCAAACAGGGGCAGCTTTCTTT. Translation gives CASSQTGAAFF.

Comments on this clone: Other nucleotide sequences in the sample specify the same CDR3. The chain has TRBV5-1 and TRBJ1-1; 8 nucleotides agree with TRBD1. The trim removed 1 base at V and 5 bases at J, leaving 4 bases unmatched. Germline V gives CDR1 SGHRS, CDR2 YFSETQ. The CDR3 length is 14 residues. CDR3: CASSLTGGVTEAFF. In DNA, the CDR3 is TGCGCCAGCAGCTTGACAGGGGGGGTGACTGAAGCTTTCTTT.

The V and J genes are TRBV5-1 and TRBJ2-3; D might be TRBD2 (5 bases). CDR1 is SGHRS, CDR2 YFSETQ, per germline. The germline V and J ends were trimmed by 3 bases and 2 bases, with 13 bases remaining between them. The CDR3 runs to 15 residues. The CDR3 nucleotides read TGCGCCAGCAGCTCAGCTAAGCGGATCACAGATACGCAGTATTTT. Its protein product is CASSSAKRITDTQYF.

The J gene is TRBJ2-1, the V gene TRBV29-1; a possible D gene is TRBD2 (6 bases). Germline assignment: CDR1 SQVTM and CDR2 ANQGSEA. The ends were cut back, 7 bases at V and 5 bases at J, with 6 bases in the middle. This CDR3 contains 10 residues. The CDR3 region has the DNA TGCAGCGGGGAGGACAATGAGCAGTTCTTC. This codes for CSGEDNEQFF.

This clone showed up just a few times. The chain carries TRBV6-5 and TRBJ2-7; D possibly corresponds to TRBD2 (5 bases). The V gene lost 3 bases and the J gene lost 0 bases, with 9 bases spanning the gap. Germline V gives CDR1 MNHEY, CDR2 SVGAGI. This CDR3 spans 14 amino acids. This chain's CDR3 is CASSYAGPSYEQYF. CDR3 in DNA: TGTGCCAGCAGTTATGCGGGCCCCTCCTACGAGCAGTACTTC.

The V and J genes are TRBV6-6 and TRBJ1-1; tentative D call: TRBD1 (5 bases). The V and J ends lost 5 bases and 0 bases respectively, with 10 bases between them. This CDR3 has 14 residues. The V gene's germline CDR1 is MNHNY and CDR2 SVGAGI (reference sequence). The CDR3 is CASSTGLLNTEAFF. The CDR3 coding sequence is TGTGCCAGCAGTACGGGACTTTTGAACACTGAAGCTTTCTTT.

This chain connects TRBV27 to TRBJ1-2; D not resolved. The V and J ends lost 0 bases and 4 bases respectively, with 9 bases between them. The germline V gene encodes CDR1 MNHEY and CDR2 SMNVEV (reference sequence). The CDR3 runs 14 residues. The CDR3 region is CASSLSEFGYGYTF. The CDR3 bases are TGTGCCAGCAGTTTATCAGAGTTTGGCTATGGCTACACCTTC.

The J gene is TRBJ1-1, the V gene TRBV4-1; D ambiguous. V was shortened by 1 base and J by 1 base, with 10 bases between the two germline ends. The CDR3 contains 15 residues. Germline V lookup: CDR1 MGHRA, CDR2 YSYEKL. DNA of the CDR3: TGCGCCAGCAGCCAAGGCGAACTAACGAACACTGAAGCTTTCTTT. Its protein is CASSQGELTNTEAFF.

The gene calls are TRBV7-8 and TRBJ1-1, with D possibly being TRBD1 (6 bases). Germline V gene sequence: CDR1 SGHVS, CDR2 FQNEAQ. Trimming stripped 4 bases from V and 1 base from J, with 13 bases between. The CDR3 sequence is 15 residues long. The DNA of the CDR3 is TGTGCCAGCAGCTGGGCCGGGACACCGAACACTGAAGCTTTCTTT. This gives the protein CASSWAGTPNTEAFF. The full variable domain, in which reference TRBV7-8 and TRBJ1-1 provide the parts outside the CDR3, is GAGVSQSPRYKVAKRGQDVALRCDPISGHVSLFWYQQALGQGPEFLTYFQNEAQLDKSGLPSDRFFAERPEGSVSTLKIQRTQQEDSAVYLCASSWAGTPNTEAFFGQGTRLTVV.

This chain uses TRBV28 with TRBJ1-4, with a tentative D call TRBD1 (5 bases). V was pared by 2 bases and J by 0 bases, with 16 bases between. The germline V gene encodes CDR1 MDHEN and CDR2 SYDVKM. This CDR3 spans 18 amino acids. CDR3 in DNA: TGTGCCAGCAGTTTAGGGCAGGGTGCCACAGCAACTAATGAAAAACTGTTTTTT. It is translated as CASSLGQGATATNEKLFF.

The CDR3 DNA reads as TGTGCCAGCAGCCTCACAGGTTATAGCAATCAGCCCCAGCATTTT. It encodes CASSLTGYSNQPQHF. This chain connects TRBV27 to TRBJ1-5, with D possibly TRBD1 on 5 matching bases. Trimming left V 6 bases short and J 0 bases short, with 12 bases between. The CDR3 is 15 residues long. Germline values: CDR1 MNHEY, CDR2 SMNVEV (reference sequence).

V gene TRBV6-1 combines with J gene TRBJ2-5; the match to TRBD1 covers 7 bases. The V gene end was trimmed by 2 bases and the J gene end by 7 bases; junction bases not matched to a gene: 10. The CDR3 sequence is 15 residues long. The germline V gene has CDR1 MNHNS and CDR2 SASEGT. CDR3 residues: CASSEWGQIIGTQYF. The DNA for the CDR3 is TGTGCCAGCAGTGAATGGGGACAGATTATCGGGACCCAGTACTTC.

The CDR3 loop is CASSIGAGATYEQYF. DNA for the CDR3: TGTGCCAGTTCAATAGGGGCAGGTGCCACCTACGAGCAGTACTTC. J is TRBJ2-7 and V is TRBV19; TRBD1 is a possible D gene (5 bases). This CDR3 is 15 amino acids long. V lost 8 bases, J lost 2 bases, and 19 bases lay in between. Per the germline V gene, CDR1 is LNHDA and CDR2 is SQIVND (reference sequence).

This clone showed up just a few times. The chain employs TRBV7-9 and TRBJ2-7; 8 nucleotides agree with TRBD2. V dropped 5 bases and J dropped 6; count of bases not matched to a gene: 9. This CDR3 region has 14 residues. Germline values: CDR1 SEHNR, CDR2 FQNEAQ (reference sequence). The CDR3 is CASSHSGSLSEQYF. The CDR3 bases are TGTGCCAGCAGCCACAGCGGGAGTCTCTCCGAGCAGTACTTC.

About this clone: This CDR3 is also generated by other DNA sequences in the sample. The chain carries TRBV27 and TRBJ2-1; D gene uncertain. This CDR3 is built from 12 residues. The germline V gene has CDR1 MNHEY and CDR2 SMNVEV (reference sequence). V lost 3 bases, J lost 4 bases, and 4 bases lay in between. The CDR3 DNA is TGTGCCAGCAGTTTCGGTTACAATGAGCAGTTCTTC. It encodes CASSFGYNEQFF.

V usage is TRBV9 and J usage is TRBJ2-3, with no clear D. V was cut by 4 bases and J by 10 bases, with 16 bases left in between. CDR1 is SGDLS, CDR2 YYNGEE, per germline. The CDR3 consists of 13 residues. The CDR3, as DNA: TGTGCCAGCAGCTACCAACCGCAACTGGCGCAGTATTTT. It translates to CASSYQPQLAQYF.

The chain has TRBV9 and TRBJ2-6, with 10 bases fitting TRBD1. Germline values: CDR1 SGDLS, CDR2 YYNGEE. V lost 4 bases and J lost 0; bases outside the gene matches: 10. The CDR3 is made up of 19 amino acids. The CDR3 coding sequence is TGTGCCAGCAGCCCCCGAGGGGGGACAGGGGACTCTGGGGCCAACGTCCTGACTTTC. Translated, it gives CASSPRGGTGDSGANVLTF.

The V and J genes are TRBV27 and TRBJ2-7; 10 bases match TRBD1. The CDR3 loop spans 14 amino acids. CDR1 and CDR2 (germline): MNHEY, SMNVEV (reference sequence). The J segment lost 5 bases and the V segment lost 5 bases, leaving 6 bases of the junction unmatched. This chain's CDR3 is CASSRDRGIDEQYF. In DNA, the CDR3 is TGTGCCAGCAGTCGGGACAGGGGAATCGACGAGCAGTACTTC.

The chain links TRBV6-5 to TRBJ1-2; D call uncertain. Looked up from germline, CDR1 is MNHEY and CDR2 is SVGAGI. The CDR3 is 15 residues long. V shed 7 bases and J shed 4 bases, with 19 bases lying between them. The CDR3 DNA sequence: TGTGCCAGCACGACCGCCGGGGAAGGGAGCTATGGCTACACCTTC. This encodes CASTTAGEGSYGYTF.

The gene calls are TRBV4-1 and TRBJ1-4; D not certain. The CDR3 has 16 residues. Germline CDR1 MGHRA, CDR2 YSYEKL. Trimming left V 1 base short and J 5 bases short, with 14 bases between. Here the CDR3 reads CASSQVRVNPNEKLFF. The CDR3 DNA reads TGCGCCAGCAGCCAAGTAAGAGTCAACCCCAATGAAAAACTGTTTTTT.

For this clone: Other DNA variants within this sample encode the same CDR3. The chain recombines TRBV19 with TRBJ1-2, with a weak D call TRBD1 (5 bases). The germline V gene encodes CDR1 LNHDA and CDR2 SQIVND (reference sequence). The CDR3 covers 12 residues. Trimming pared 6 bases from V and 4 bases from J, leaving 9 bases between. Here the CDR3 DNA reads TGTGCCAGTAGCCCCCAGGGCTATGGCTACACCTTC. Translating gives CASSPQGYGYTF. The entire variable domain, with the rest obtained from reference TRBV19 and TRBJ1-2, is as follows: DGGITQSPKYLFRKEGQNVTLSCEQNLNHDAMYWYRQDPGQGLRLIYYSQIVNDFQKGDIAEGYSVSREKKESFPLTVTSAQKNPTAFYLCASSPQGYGYTFGSGTRLTVV.

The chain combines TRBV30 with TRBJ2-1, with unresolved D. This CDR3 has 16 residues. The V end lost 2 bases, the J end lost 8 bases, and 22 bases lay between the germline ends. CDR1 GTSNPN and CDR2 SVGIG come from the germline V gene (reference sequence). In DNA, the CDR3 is TGTGCCTGGAGTAAAGACTCCGGTAGGCCCGAGGATGAGCAGTTCTTC. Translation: CAWSKDSGRPEDEQFF. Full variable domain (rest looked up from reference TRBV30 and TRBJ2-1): SQTIHQWPATLVQPVGSPLSLECTVEGTSNPNLYWYRQAAGRGLQLLFYSVGIGQISSEVPQNLSASRPQDRQFILSSKKLLLSDSGFYLCAWSKDSGRPEDEQFFGPGTRLTVL.

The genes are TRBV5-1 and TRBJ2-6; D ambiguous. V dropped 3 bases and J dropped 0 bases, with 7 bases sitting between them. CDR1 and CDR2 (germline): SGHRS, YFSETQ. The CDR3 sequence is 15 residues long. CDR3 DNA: TGCGCCAGCAGCTCCCTTAGCTCTGGGGCCAACGTCCTGACTTTC. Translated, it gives CASSSLSSGANVLTF.

CDR3 region: CASSPGTSPYNEQFF. CDR3 coding DNA: TGTGCCAGCAGCCCCGGGACTAGCCCTTACAATGAGCAGTTCTTC. This chain joins TRBV13 and TRBJ2-1; TRBD2 agrees at 9 bases. CDR3 length: 15 residues. J gave up 4 bases and V 5 bases, and 6 bases lay outside the gene matches. Per germline, CDR1 PRHDT and CDR2 FYEKMQ (reference sequence).

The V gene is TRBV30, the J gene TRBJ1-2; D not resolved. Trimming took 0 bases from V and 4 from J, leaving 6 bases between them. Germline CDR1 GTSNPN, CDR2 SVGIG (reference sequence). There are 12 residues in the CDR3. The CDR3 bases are TGTGCCTGGAGTGTACAGCCCTATGGCTACACCTTC. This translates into CAWSVQPYGYTF.

This chain's CDR3 is CASTDRDRTEKLFF. CDR3 bases: TGTGCCAGCACCGACCGGGACAGGACCGAAAAACTGTTTTTT. The rearrangement joins TRBV6-5 to TRBJ1-4, with 8 bases matching TRBD1. CDR1 MNHEY and CDR2 SVGAGI come from the germline V gene. CDR3 size: 14 residues. Trimming took 7 bases from V and 8 from J; bases not matched to a gene: 9.

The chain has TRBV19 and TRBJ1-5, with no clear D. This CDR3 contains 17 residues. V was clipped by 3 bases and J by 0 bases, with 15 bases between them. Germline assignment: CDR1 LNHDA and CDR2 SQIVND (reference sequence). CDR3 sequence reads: CASSIYLGLHSNQPQHF. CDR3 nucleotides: TGTGCCAGTAGTATTTATCTTGGGCTACATAGCAATCAGCCCCAGCATTTT.

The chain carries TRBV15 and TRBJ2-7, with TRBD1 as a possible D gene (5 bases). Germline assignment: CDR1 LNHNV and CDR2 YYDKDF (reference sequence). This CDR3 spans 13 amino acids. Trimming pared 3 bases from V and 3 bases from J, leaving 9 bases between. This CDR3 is CATSRQGRYEQYF. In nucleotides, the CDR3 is TGTGCCACCAGCAGGCAGGGTCGCTACGAGCAGTACTTC.

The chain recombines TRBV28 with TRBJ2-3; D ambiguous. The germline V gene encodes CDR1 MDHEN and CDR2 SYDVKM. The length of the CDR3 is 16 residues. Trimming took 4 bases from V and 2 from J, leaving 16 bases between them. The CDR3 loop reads CASSSPLARYTDTQYF. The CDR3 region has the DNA TGTGCCAGCAGTTCCCCGTTGGCCCGTTACACAGATACGCAGTATTTT.

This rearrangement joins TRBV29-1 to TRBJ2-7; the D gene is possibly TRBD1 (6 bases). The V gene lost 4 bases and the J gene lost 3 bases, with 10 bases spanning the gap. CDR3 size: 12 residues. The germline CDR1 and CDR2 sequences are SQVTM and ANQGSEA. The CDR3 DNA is TGCAGCGTTGTAAGACAGGACTACGAGCAGTACTTC. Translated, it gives CSVVRQDYEQYF.

The CDR3 sequence: CASSQDGGFSGGYTF. The CDR3 region has the DNA TGTGCCAGCAGCCAAGATGGGGGGTTCTCTGGTGGCTACACCTTC. The V call is TRBV4-2, the J call TRBJ1-2; a possible D gene is TRBD1 (5 bases). V was clipped by 0 bases and J by 7 bases, with 15 bases between them. This CDR3 is built from 15 residues. The germline V gene encodes CDR1 LGHNA and CDR2 YNFKEQ.